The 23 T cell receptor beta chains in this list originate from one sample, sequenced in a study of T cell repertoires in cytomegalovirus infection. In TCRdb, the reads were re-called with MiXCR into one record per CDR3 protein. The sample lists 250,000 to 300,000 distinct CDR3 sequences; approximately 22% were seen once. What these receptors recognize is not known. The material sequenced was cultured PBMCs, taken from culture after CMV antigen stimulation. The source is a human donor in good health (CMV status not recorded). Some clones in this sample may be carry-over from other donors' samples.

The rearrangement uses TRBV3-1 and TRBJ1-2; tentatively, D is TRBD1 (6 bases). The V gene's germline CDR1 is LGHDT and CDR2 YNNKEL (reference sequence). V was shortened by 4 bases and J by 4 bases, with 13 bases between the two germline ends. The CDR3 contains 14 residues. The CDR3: CASSPGQLSYGYTF. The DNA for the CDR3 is TGTGCCAGCAGCCCCGGACAGCTAAGCTATGGCTACACCTTC.

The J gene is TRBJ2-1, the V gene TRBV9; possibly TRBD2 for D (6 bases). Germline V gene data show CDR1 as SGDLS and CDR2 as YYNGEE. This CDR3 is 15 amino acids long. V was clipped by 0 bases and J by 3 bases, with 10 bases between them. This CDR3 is CASSVGGRNYNEQFF. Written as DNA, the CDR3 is TGTGCCAGCAGCGTAGGAGGGAGGAACTACAATGAGCAGTTCTTC.

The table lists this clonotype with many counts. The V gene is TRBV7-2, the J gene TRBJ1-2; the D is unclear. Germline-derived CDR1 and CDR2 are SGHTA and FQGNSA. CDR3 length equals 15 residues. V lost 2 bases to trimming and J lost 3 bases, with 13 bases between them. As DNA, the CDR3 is TGTGCCAGCAGCTTAAGAGGGTCCCAATACTATGGCTACACCTTC. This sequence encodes CASSLRGSQYYGYTF.

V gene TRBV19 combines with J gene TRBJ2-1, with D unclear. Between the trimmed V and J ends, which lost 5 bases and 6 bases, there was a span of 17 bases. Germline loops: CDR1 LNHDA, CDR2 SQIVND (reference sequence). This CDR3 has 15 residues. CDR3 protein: CASSLHRTTTNEQFF. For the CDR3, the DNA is TGTGCCAGTAGTCTCCACAGAACTACGACCAATGAGCAGTTCTTC.

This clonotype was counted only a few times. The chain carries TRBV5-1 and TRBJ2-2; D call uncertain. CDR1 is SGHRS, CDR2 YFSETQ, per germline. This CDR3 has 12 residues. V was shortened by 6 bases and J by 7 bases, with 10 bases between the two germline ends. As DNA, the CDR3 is TGCGCCAGCACTCGTATCGTCGGGGAGCTGTTTTTT. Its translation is CASTRIVGELFF.

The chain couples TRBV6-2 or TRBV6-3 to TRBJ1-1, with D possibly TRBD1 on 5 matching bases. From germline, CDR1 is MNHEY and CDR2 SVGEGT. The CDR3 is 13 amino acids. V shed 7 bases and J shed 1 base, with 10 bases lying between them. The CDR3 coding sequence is TGTGCCAGCACGTATGGGGGGAACACTGAAGCTTTCTTT. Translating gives CASTYGGNTEAFF.

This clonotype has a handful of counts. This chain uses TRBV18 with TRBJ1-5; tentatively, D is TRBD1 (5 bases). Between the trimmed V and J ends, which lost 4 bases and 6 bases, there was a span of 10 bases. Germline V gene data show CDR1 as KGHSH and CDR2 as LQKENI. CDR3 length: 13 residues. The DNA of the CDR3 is TGTGCCAGCTCACAGGGGCAGATTCAGCCCCAGCATTTT. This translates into CASSQGQIQPQHF.

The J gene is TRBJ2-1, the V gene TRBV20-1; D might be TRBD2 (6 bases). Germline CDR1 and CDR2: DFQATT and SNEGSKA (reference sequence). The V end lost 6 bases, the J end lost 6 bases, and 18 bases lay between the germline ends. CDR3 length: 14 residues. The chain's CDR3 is CSARAGSAGNEQFF. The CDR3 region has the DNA TGCAGTGCCAGGGCGGGGAGCGCGGGCAATGAGCAGTTCTTC.

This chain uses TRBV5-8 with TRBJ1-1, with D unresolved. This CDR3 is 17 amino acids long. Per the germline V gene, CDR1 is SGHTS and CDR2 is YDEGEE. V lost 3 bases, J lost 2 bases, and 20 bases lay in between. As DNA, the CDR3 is TGTGCCAGCAGCTCCCGGGGAGTGGGTTTCGTTAACACTGAAGCTTTCTTT. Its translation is CASSSRGVGFVNTEAFF. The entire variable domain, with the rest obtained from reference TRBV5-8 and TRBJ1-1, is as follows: EAGVTQSPTHLIKTRGQQATLRCSPISGHTSVYWYQQALGLGLQFLLWYDEGEERNRGNFPPRFSGRQFPNYSSELNVNALELEDSALYLCASSSRGVGFVNTEAFFGQGTRLTVV.

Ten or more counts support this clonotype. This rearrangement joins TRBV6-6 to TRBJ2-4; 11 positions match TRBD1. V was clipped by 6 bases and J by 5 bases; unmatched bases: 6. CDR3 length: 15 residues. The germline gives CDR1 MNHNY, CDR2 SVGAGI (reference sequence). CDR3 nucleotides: TGTGCCAGCAGGCCCGGGACAGGGGGGCAAAACATTCAGTACTTC. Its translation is CASRPGTGGQNIQYF.

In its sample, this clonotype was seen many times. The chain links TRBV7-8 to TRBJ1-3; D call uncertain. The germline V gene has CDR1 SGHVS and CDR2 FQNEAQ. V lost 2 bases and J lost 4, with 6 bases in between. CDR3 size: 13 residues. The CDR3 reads CASSLSFGNTIYF. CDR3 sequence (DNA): TGTGCCAGCAGCTTATCTTTCGGAAACACCATATATTTT.

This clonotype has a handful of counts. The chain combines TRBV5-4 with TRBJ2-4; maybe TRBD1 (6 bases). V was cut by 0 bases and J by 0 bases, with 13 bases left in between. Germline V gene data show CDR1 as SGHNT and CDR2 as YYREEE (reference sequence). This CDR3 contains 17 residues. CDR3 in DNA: TGTGCCAGCAGCTTGGAGACAGGAACCATAGCCAAAAACATTCAGTACTTC. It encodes CASSLETGTIAKNIQYF.

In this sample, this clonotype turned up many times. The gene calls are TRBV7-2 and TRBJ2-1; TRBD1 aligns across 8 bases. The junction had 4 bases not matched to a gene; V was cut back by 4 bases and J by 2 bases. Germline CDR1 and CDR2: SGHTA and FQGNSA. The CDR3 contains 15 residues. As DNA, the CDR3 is TGTGCCAGCAGCTCAGGGGGCGCCCCCTACAATGAGCAGTTCTTC. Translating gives CASSSGGAPYNEQFF.

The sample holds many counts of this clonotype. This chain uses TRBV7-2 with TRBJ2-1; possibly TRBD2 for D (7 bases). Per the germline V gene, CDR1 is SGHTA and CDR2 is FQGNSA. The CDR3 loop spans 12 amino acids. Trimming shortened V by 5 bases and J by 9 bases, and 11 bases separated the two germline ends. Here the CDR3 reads CASSVGGVEQFF. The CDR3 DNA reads TGTGCCAGCAGCGTAGGGGGGGTTGAGCAGTTCTTC.

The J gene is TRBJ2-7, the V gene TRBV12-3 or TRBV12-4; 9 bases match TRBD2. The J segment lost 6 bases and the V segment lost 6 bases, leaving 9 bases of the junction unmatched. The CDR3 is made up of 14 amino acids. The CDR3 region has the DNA TGTGCCAGCAGATCGGGACTAGCCCAGGTCGAGCAGTACTTC. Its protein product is CASRSGLAQVEQYF.

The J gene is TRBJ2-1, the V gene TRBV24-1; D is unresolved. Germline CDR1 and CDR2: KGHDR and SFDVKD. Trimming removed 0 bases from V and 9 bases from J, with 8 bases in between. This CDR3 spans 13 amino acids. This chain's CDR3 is CATSDLPDFEQFF. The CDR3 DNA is TGTGCCACCAGTGATTTGCCCGATTTTGAGCAGTTCTTC.

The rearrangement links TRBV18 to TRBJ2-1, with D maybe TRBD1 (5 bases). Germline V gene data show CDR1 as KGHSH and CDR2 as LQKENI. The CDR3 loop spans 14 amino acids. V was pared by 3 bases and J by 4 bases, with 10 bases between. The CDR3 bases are TGTGCCAGCTCACCCAGACAGACTTACAATGAGCAGTTCTTC. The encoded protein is CASSPRQTYNEQFF. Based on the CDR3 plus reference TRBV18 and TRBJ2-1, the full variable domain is NAGVMQNPRHLVRRRGQEARLRCSPMKGHSHVYWYRQLPEEGLKFMVYLQKENIIDESGMPKERFSAEFPKEGPSILRIQQVVRGDSAAYFCASSPRQTYNEQFFGPGTRLTVL.

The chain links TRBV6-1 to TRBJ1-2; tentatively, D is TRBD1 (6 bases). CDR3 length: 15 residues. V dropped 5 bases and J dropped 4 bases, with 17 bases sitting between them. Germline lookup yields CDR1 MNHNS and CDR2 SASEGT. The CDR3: CASSYDEGGSYGYTF. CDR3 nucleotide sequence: TGTGCCAGCAGTTACGACGAGGGGGGAAGCTATGGCTACACCTTC.

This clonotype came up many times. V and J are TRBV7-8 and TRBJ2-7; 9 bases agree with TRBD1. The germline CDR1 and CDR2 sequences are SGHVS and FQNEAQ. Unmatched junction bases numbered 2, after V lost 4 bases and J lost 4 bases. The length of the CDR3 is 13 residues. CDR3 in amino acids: CASSYGTGYEQYV. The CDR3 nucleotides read TGTGCCAGCAGCTACGGGACAGGGTACGAGCAGTACGTC.

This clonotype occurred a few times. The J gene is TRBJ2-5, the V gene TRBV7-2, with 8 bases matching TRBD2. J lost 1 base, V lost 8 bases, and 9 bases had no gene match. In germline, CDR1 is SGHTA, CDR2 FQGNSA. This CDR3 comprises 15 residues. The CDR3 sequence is CASGPSGRRQETQYF. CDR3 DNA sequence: TGTGCCAGCGGACCGAGCGGGAGACGCCAAGAGACCCAGTACTTC.

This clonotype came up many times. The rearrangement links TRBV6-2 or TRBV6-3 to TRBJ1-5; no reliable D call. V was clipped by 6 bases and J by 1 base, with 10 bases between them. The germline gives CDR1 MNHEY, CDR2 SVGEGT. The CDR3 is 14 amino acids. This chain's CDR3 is CASSRTVSNQPQHF. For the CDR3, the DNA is TGTGCCAGCAGCCGGACCGTCAGCAATCAGCCCCAGCATTTT.

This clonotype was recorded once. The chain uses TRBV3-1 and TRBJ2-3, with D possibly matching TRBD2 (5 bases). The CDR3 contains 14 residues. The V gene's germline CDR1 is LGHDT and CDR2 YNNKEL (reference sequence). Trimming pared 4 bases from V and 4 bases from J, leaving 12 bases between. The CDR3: CASSPASNADTQYF. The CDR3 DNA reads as TGTGCCAGCAGCCCTGCTAGCAATGCAGATACGCAGTATTTT.

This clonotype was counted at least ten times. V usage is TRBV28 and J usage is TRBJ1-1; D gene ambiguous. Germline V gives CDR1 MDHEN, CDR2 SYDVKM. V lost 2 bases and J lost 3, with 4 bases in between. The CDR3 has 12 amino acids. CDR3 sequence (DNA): TGTGCCAGCAGTTTAGAGGACACTGAAGCTTTCTTT. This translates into CASSLEDTEAFF.